This TCR beta chain was observed in a study of CD8 T cells in Susac syndrome. Trimming took 4 bases from V and 6 from J, leaving 12 bases between them. The CDR3 has 14 residues. The germline V gene has CDR1 LGHDT and CDR2 YNNKEL (reference sequence). cDNA came from around 0.5 to 1 ug RNA primed by random hexamers. From the immunoSEQ multiplex PCR reads, TCRdb called clonotypes with MiXCR, one entry per CDR3 protein. The sample lists 160,000 or so distinct CDR3 sequences, just under 95% seen once, with 0.12% to 0.15% in the top ten. This chain links TRBV3-1 with TRBJ2-2; D could derive from TRBD1 or TRBD2 (5 bases each). The receptor's source is a human donor in good health. The sequencing sample was made of CD4+ T cells from PBMCs. The CDR3 region has the DNA TGTGCCAGCAGCCGGGACGGACTGGCCGGGGAGCTGTTTTTT. Amino acids: CASSRDGLAGELFF.